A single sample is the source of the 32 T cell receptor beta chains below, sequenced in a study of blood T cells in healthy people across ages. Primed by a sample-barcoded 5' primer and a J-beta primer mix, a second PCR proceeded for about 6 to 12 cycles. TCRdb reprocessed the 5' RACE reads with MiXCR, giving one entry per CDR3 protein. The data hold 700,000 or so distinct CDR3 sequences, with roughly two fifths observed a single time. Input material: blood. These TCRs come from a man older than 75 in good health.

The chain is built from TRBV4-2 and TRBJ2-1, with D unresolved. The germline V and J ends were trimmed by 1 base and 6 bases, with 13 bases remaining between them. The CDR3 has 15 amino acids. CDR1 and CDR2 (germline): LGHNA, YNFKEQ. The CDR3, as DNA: TGTGCCAGCAGCCAAGTGGGTAGTTCTGGCAATGAGCAGTTCTTC. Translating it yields CASSQVGSSGNEQFF.

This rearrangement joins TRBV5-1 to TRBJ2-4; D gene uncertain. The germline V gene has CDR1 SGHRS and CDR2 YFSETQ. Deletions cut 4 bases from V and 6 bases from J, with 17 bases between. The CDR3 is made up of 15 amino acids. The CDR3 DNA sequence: TGCGCCAGCAGCATTGCGGAAGTCGCAGGAAACATTCAGTACTTC. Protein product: CASSIAEVAGNIQYF. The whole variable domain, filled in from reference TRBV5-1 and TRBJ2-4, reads KAGVTQTPRYLIKTRGQQVTLSCSPISGHRSVSWYQQTPGQGLQFLFEYFSETQRNKGNFPGRFSGRQFSNSRSEMNVSTLELGDSALYLCASSIAEVAGNIQYFGAGTRLSVL.

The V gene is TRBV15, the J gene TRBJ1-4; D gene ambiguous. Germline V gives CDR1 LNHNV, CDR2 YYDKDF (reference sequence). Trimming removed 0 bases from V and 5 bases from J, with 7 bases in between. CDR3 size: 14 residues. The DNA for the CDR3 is TGTGCCACCAGCAGAGACCGGGGAAATGAAAAACTGTTTTTT. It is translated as CATSRDRGNEKLFF.

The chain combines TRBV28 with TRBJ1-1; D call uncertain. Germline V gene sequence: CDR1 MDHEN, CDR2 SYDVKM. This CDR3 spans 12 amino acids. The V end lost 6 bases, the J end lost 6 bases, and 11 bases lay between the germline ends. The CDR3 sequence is CASSSRSAEAFF. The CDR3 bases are TGTGCCAGCAGCTCCCGGAGCGCTGAAGCTTTCTTT.

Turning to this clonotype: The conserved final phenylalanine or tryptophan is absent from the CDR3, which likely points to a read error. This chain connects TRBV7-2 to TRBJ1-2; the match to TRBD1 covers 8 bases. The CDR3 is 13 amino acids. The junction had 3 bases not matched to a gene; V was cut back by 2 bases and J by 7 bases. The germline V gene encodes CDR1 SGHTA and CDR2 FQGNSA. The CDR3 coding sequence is TGTGCCAGCAGCTTACAGGGGGCGGGTGGCTACACCCTC. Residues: CASSLQGAGGYTL.

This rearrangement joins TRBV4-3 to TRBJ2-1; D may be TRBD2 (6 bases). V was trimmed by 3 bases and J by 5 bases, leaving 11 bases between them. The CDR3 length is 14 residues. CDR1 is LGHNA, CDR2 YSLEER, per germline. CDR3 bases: TGCGCCAGCAGCCAGGGGACTTCTAACAATGAGCAGTTCTTC. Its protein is CASSQGTSNNEQFF.

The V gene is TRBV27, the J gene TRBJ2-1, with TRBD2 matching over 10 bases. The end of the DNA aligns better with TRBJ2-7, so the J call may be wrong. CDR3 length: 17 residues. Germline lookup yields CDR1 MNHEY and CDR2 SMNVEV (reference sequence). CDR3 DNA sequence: TGTGCCAGCAGTCCCATACCCGGGACTAGCGCGAACAATGAGCAGTACTTC. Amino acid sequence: CASSPIPGTSANNEQYF.

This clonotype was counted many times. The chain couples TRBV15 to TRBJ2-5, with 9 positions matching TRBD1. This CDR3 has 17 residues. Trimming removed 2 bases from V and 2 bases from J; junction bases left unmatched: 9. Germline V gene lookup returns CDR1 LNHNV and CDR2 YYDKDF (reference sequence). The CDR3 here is CATSRLQRGTGQETQYF. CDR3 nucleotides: TGTGCCACCAGCAGACTCCAAAGAGGGACAGGGCAAGAGACCCAGTACTTC. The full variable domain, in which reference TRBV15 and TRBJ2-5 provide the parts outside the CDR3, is DAMVIQNPRYQVTQFGKPVTLSCSQTLNHNVMYWYQQKSSQAPKLLFHYYDKDFNNEADTPDNFQSRRPNTSFCFLDIRSPGLGDTAMYLCATSRLQRGTGQETQYFGPGTRLLVL.

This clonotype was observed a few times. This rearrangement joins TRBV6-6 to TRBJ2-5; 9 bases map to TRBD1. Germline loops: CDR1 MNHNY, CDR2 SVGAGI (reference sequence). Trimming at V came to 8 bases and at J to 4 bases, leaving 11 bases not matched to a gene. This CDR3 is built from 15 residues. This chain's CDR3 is CASGTGIIRGETQYF. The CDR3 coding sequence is TGTGCCAGCGGGACAGGGATCATCCGGGGAGAGACCCAGTACTTC.

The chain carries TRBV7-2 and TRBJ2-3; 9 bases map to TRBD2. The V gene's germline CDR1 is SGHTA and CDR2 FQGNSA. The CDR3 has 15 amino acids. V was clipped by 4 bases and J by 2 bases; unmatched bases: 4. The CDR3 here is CASSSSGVNTDTQYF. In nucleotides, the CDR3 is TGTGCCAGCAGCTCTAGCGGGGTGAACACAGATACGCAGTATTTT. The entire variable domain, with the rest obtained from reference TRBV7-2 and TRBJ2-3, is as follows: GAGVSQSPSNKVTEKGKDVELRCDPISGHTALYWYRQSLGQGLEFLIYFQGNSAPDKSGLPSDRFSAERTGGSVSTLTIQRTQQEDSAVYLCASSSSGVNTDTQYFGPGTRLTVL.

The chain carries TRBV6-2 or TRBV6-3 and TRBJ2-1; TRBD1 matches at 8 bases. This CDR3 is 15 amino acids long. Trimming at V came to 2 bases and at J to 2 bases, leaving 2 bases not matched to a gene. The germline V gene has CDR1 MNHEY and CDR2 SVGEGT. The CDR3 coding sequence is TGTGCCAGCAGTTACGGACAGGGTCCCTACAATGAGCAGTTCTTC. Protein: CASSYGQGPYNEQFF.

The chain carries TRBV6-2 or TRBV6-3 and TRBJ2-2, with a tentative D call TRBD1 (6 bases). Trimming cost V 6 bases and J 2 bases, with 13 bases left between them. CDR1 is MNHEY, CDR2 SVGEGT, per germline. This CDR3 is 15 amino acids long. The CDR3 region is CASSTYRDNTGELFF. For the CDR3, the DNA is TGTGCCAGCAGCACCTACAGGGACAACACCGGGGAGCTGTTTTTT.

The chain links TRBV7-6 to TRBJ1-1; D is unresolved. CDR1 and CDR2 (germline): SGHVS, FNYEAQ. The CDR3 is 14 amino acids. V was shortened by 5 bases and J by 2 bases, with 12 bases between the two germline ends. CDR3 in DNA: TGTGCCAGCAGCCCCGGTAGGGCCAACACTGAAGCTTTCTTT. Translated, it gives CASSPGRANTEAFF.

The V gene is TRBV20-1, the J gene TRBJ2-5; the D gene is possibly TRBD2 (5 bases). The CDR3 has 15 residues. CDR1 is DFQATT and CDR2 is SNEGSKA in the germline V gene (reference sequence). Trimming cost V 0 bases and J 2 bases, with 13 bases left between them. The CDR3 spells CSARDAGKPQETQYF. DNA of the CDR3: TGCAGTGCTAGAGACGCGGGTAAACCGCAAGAGACCCAGTACTTC.

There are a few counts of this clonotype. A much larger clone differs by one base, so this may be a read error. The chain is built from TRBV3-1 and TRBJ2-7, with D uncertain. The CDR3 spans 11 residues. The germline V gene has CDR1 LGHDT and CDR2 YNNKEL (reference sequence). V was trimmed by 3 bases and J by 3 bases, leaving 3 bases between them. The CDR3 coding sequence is TGTGCCAGCAGCCACTACTACGAGCAGTACTTC. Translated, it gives CASSHYYEQYF.

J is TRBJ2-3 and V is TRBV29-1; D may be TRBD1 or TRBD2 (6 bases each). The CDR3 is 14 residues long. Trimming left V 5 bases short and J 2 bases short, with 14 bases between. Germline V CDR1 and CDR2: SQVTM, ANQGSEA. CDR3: CSVKRGRNTDTQYF. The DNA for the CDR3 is TGCAGCGTTAAAAGGGGGAGGAACACAGATACGCAGTATTTT.

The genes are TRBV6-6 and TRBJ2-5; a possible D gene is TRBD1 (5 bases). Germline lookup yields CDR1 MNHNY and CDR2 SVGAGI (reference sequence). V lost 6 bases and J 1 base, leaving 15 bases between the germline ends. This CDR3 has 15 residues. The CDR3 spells CASRPLTGVQETQYF. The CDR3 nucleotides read TGTGCCAGCAGACCCCTTACAGGTGTCCAAGAGACCCAGTACTTC.

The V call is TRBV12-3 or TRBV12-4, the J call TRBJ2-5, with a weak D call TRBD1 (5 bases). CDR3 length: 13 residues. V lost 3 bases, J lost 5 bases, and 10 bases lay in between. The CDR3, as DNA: TGTGCCAGCAGTTTGCAGGGCCCGGAGACCCAGTACTTC. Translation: CASSLQGPETQYF.

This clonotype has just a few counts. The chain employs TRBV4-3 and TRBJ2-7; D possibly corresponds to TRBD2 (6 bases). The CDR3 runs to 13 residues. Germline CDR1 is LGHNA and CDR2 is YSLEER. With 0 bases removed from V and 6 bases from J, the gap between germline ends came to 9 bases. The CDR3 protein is CASSQEVGGEQYF. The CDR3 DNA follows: TGCGCCAGCAGCCAAGAAGTGGGAGGCGAGCAGTACTTC.

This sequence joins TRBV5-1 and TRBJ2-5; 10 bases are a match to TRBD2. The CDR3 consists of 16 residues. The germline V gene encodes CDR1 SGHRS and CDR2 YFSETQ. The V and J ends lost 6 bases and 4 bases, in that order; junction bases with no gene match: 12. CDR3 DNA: TGCGCCAGCACCACAATGATAGCGGGGGGTGGAGAGACCCAGTACTTC. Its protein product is CASTTMIAGGGETQYF.

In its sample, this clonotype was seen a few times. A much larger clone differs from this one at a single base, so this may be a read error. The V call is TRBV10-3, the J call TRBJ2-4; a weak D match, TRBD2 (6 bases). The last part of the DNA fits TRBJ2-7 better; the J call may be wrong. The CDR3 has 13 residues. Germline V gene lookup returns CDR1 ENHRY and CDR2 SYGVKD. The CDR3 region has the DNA TGTGCCATCAGCGGGGAGGCCGCCTACGAGCAGTACTTC. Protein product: CAISGEAAYEQYF.

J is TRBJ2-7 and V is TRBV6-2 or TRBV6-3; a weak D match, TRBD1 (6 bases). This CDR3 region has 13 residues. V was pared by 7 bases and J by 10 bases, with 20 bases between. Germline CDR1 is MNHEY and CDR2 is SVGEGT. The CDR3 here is CASNQGGPLAQYF. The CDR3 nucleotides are TGTGCCAGCAACCAAGGGGGACCCCTCGCCCAGTACTTC.

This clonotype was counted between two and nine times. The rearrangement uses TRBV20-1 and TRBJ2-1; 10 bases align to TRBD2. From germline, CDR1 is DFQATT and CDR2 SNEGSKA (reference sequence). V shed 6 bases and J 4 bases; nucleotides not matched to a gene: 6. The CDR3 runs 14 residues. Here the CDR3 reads CSATAGLAYNEQFF. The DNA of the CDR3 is TGCAGTGCCACGGCGGGACTAGCGTACAATGAGCAGTTCTTC.

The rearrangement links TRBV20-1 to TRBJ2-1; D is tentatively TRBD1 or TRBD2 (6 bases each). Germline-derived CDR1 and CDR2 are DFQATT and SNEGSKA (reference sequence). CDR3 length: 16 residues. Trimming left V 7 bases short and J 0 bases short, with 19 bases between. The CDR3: CSGSGGVVSSYNEQFF. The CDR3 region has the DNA TGCAGTGGGTCCGGGGGCGTCGTAAGCTCCTACAATGAGCAGTTCTTC.

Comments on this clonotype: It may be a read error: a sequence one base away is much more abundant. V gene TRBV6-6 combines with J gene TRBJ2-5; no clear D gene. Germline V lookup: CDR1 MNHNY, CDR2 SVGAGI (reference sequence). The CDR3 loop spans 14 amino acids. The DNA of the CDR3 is TGTGCCAGCAGAGGCCCCGAGAGCCAAGGGACCCAGTACTTC. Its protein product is CASRGPESQGTQYF.

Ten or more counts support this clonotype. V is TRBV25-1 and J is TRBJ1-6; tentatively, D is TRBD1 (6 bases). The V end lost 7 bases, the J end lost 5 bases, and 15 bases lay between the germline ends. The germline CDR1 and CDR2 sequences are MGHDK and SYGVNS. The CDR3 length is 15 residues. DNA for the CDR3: TGTGCCAGCACCCCATCGGGGGCCAATAATTCACCCCTCCACTTT. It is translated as CASTPSGANNSPLHF.

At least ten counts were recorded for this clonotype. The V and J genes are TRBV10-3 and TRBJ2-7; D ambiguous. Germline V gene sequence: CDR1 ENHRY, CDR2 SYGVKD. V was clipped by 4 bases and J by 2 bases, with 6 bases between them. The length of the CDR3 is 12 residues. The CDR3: CAISAGAYEQYF. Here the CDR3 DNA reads TGTGCCATCAGTGCCGGAGCCTACGAGCAGTACTTC.

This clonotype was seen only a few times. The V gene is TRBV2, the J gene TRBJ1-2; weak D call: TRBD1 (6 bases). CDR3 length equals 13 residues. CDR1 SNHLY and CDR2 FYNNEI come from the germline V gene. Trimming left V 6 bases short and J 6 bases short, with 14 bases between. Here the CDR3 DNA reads TGTGCCAGCAGCAACCGGGACAACCATGGCTACACCTTC. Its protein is CASSNRDNHGYTF.

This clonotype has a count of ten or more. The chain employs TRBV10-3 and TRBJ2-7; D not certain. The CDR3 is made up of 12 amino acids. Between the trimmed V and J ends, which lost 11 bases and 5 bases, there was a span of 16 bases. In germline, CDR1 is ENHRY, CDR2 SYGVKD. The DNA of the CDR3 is TGTGCCTCCGGTGTGTCGGGCCACGAGCAGTACTTC. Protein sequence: CASGVSGHEQYF.

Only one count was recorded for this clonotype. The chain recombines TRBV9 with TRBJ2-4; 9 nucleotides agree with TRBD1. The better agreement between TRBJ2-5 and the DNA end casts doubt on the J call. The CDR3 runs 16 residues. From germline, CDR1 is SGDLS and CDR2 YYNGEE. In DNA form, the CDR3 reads TGTGCCAGCAGCGTAGCTCCGGGACAGGGCCAAGAGACCCAGTACTTC. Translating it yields CASSVAPGQGQETQYF.

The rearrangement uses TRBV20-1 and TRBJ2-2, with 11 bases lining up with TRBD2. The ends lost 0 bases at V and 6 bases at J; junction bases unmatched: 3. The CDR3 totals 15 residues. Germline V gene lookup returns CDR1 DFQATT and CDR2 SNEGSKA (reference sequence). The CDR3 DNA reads TGCAGTGCTAGAGAATCGGGACTAGCGGCCGGGGAGCTGTTTTTT. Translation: CSARESGLAAGELFF.

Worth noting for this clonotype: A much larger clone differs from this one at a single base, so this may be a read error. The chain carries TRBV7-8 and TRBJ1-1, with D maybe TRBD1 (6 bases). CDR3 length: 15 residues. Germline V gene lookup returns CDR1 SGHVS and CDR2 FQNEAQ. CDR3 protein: CASSATNRATTGAFF. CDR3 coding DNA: TGTGCCAGCAGCGCAACAAACAGGGCCACGACTGGAGCTTTCTTT.